This T cell receptor beta chain was recovered during a study of T cell repertoires in cytomegalovirus infection. Overall study findings and caveats: In two of eight donors, the top clonotype was HLA-C-restricted CMV-specific.

One entry per CDR3 protein, called by TCRdb with MiXCR from the reads. The sample consists of almost 300,000 distinct CDR3 sequences, approximately 10% of them appearing once. The length of the CDR3 is 14 residues. Trimming removed 2 bases at V and 0 bases at J, with 5 bases between. This clonotype was seen many times. What it binds is unknown. The rearrangement links TRBV12-3 or TRBV12-4 to TRBJ1-3; D call uncertain. Sequencing was carried out using PBMCs. The TCR was taken from a human donor in good health (CMV status not recorded). Some clones in this sample may be carry-over from other donors' samples. The CDR3 loop is CASSLPFSGNTIYF. As DNA, the CDR3 is TGTGCCAGCAGTTTACCCTTCTCTGGAAACACCATATATTTT.